A single T cell receptor (beta chain) is shown here with its context. This clonotype was counted at least ten times. Which antigen it targets is not known. Base qualities are not recorded, but no much larger clone differs from it by a single base. The iRepertoire nested amplicon-rescue multiplex PCR (arm-PCR) platform was used to amplify TCR alpha and beta CDR3 regions from RNA. One-step reverse transcription and amplification used about 95-400 ng of tissue mRNA or PBMC total RNA as input. Following bead purification, Illumina adapters were added by a secondary multiplex PCR, and libraries between 200 and 400 bp were gel-purified. Demultiplexing relied on internal 6-nucleotide barcodes carried by the libraries. Sequencing of the libraries was done on an Illumina MiSeq using 2x220 or 2x250 nucleotide paired-end reads. The authors' pipeline ran thus. Paired reads were merged with FLASH 1.2.11 and aligned to the GRCh37 human genome with BWA-MEM before extracting TRA and TRB reads. For V and J assignment, an IMGT-derived reference of cassette sequences and CDR3 motifs that included pseudogenes was used. Reads were translated in three frames, and productive CDR3s were defined as those with a C...FGXG motif and no stop codons. Unique combinations of V-J cassette pair and CDR3 amino acid sequence were defined as clonotypes. Filtering of reads was based on Hamming distance, with the threshold set by the sequence error rate of each sample in mapped regions. TCRdb took the public reads, trimmed them with fastp at Q25, ran MiXCR for clone calling and kept in-frame beta chains. One record per CDR3 amino acid sequence lists the most common genes and DNA. For this entry, the V and J calls and clone size follow TCRdb and not the study's own pipeline. The sample profile shows approximately 110,000 distinct CDR3 sequences; 20% to 25% of them were found once. 15% of the sample rests with the top ten.

Trimming at the junction amounts to 3 bases on V and 4 bases on J, and the germline ends lie 17 bases apart. CDR1 and CDR2 are read off the germline V gene as SGHTA and FQGNSA. The CDR3 spans 16 residues, from the cysteine through the phenylalanine. Only the CDR3 DNA is retained, 48 bases long and in frame from the first base. This entry belongs to a study of glioma-infiltrating T cells (TCRdb year 2016). Some background on the complete study: TCR alpha- and beta-chain repertoires were sequenced from glioma tissue, non-neoplastic brain tissue and matched peripheral blood mononuclear cells. To measure how far tissue and blood T-cell populations diverged, each tissue-infiltrating repertoire was compared against the peripheral blood repertoire of the same patient. The paired cohort was made up of three low-grade glioma patients, about 8 primary glioblastoma patients and three non-glioma patients who contributed non-neoplastic brain tissue.

Broad study findings and their caveats: VJ-independent divergence between tissue and blood was lower than expected in non-neoplastic patients but higher than expected in all gliomas, particularly low-grade gliomas. Group comparisons rested on small numbers: three non-neoplastic, three low-grade glioma and eight glioblastoma patients. Very few CDR3 sequences were found to be shared between tissue and blood, and this scarcity was attributed to high CDR3 diversity and limited sampling.

The origin of this receptor is a human donor with low-grade glioma or glioblastoma, undergoing nonglioma brain surgery, or in good health (not recorded which). Material: glioma tissue, nonneoplastic brain tissue, or PBMCs (not recorded which). The V gene is TRBV7-2 and the J gene is TRBJ2-3, with an unclear D gene assignment. The DNA reads TGTGCCAGCAGCTTTAGACGCCGGCCCAGAGCAGATACGCAGTATTTT. It is translated as CASSFRRRPRADTQYF.